This T cell receptor beta chain is from a study of CD8 T cells in Susac syndrome. The TEMRA cells underwent FACS enrichment, while the CD8+ and CD4+ T cells underwent negative isolation. Trimming cost V 4 bases and J 6 bases, with 16 bases left between them. Germline CDR1 reads LGHDT; CDR2 reads YNNKEL (reference sequence). The CDR3 length is 14 residues. It was with random hexamers that about 0.45 to 1 ug RNA was reverse transcribed. A single record per CDR3 protein comes from TCRdb applying MiXCR to the immunoSEQ multiplex PCR reads. This sample has some 220,000 distinct CDR3 sequences, with 95% found just once.

The sequence was collected from a human donor with multiple sclerosis. The sequencing input was CD4+ T cells from PBMCs. The rearrangement uses TRBV3-1 and TRBJ2-7; no definite D call. The CDR3 loop reads CASSRSVLIREQYF. CDR3 in DNA: TGTGCCAGCAGCCGTTCCGTTTTGATCCGCGAGCAGTACTTC.